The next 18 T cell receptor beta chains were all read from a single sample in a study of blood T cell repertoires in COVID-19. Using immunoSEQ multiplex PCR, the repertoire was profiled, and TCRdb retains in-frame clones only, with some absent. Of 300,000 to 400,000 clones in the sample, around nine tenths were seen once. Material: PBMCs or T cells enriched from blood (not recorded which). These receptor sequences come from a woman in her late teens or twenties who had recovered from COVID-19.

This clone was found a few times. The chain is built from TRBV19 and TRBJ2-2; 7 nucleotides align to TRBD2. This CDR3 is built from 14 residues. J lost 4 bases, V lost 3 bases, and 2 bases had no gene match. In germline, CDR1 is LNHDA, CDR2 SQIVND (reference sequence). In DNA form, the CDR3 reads TGTGCCAGTAGTATGGGAGGGCTCACCGGGGAGCTGTTTTTT. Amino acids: CASSMGGLTGELFF.

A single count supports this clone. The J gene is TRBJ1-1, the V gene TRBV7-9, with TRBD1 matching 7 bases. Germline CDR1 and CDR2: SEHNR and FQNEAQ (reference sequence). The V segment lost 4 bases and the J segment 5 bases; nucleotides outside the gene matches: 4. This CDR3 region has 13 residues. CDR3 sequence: CASSSIQGTEAFF. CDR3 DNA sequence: TGTGCCAGCAGCTCCATACAGGGGACTGAAGCTTTCTTT.

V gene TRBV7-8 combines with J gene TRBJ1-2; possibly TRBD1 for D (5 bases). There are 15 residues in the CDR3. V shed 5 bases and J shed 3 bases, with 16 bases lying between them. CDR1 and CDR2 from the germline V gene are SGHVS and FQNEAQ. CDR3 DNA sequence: TGTGCCAGCAGCGGTTTGACAGTAACTGACTATGGCTACACCTTC. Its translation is CASSGLTVTDYGYTF.

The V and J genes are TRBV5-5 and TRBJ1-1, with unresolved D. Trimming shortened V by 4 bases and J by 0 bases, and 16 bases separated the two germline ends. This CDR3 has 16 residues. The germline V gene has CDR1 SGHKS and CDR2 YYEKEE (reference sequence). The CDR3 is CASSGRPVEMNTEAFF. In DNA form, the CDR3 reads TGTGCCAGCAGCGGGAGGCCCGTAGAGATGAACACTGAAGCTTTCTTT.

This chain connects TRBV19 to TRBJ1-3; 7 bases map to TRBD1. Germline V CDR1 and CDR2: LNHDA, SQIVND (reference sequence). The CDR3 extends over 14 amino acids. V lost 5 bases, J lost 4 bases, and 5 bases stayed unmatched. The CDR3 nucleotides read TGTGCCAGTAGTGGAGACAGGGTGGGAAACACCATATATTTT. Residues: CASSGDRVGNTIYF. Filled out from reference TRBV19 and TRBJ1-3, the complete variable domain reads DGGITQSPKYLFRKEGQNVTLSCEQNLNHDAMYWYRQDPGQGLRLIYYSQIVNDFQKGDIAEGYSVSREKKESFPLTVTSAQKNPTAFYLCASSGDRVGNTIYFGEGSWLTVV.

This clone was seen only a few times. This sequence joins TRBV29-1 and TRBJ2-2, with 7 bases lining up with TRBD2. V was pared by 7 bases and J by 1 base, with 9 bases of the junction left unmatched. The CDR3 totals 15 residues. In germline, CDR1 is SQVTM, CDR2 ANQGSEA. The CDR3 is CSAIGTGGNTGELFF. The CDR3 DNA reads TGCAGCGCCATCGGTACGGGGGGGAACACCGGGGAGCTGTTTTTT.

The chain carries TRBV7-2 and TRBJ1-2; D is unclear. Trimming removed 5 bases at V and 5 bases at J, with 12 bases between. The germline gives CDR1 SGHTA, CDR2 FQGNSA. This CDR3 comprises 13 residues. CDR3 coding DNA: TGTGCCAGCAGCCCCGGCGCGGAATATGGCTACACCTTC. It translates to CASSPGAEYGYTF.

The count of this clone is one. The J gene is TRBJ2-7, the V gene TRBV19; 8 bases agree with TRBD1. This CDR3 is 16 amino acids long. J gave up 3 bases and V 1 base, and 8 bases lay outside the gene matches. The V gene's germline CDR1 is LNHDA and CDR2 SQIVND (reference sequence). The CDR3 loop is CASSIVFGQGFYEQYF. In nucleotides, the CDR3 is TGTGCCAGTAGTATAGTATTCGGACAGGGATTCTACGAGCAGTACTTC.

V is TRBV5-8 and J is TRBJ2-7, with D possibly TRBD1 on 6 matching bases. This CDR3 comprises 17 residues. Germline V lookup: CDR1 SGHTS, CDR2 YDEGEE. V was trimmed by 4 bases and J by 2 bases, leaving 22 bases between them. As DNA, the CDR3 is TGTGCCAGCAGCCTATCGAGACAGGCTTGGGAAACCTACGAGCAGTACTTC. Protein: CASSLSRQAWETYEQYF.

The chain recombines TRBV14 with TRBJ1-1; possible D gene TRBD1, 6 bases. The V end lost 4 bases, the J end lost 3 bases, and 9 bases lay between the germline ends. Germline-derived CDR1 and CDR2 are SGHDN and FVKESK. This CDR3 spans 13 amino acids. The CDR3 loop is CASSRHRDTEAFF. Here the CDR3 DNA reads TGTGCCAGCAGCCGCCACAGGGACACTGAAGCTTTCTTT.

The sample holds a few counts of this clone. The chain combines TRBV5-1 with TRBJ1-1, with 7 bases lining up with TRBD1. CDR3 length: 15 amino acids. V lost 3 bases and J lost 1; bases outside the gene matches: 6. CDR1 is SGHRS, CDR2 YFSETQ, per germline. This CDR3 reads CASSWGTEANTEAFF. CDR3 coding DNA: TGCGCCAGCAGCTGGGGGACAGAAGCGAACACTGAAGCTTTCTTT.

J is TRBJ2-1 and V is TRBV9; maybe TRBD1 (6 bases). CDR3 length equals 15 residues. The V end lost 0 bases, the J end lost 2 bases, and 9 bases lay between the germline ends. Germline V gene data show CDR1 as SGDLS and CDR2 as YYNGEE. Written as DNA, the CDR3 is TGTGCCAGCAGCGTAGGCCAGGGGACCTACAATGAGCAGTTCTTC. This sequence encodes CASSVGQGTYNEQFF.

The CDR3 bases are TGTGCCAGCAGCTTAGTGGGCAGATCTGGAAACACCATATATTTT. This encodes CASSLVGRSGNTIYF. V usage is TRBV7-2 and J usage is TRBJ1-3; D unresolved. The CDR3 totals 15 residues. Per germline, CDR1 SGHTA and CDR2 FQGNSA. V lost 1 base and J 1 base, leaving 8 bases between the germline ends.

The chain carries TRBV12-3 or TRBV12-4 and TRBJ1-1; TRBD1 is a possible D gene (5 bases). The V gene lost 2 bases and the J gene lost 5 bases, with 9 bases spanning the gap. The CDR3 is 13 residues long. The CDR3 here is CASSLQGGTEAFF. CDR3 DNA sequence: TGTGCCAGCAGTTTACAGGGAGGTACTGAAGCTTTCTTT.

Here the CDR3 DNA reads TGTGCCAGCATCGCGCCCGGGACAGGGAAAGGCTACACCTTC. Protein product: CASIAPGTGKGYTF. The chain uses TRBV5-5 and TRBJ1-2; 9 positions agree with TRBD1. The CDR3 has 14 amino acids. From germline, CDR1 is SGHKS and CDR2 YYEKEE (reference sequence). J lost 8 bases, V lost 6 bases, and 11 bases had no gene match. Using reference TRBV5-5 and TRBJ1-2 for the parts outside the CDR3, the full variable domain is DAGVTQSPTHLIKTRGQQVTLRCSPISGHKSVSWYQQVLGQGPQFIFQYYEKEERGRGNFPDRFSARQFPNYSSELNVNALLLGDSALYLCASIAPGTGKGYTFGSGTRLTVV.

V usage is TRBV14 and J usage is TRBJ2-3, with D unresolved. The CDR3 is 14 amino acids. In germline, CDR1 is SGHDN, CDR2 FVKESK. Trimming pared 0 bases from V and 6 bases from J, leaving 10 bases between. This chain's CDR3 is CASSQDWASDTQYF. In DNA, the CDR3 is TGTGCCAGCAGCCAAGATTGGGCGTCGGATACGCAGTATTTT.

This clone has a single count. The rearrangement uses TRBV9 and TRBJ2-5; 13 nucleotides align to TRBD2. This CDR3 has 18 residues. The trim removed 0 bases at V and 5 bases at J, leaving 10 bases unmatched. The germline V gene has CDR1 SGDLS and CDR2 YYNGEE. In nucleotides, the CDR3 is TGTGCCAGCAGCGTAGGGCTCACTAGCGGGGGGGCCGGGGAGACCCAGTACTTC. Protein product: CASSVGLTSGGAGETQYF.

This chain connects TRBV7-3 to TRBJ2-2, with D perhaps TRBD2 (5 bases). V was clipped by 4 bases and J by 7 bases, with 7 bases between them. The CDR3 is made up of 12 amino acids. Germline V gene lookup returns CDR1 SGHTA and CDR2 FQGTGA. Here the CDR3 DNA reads TGTGCCAGCAGCTCCGGGGTCGGGGAGCTGTTTTTT. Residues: CASSSGVGELFF.